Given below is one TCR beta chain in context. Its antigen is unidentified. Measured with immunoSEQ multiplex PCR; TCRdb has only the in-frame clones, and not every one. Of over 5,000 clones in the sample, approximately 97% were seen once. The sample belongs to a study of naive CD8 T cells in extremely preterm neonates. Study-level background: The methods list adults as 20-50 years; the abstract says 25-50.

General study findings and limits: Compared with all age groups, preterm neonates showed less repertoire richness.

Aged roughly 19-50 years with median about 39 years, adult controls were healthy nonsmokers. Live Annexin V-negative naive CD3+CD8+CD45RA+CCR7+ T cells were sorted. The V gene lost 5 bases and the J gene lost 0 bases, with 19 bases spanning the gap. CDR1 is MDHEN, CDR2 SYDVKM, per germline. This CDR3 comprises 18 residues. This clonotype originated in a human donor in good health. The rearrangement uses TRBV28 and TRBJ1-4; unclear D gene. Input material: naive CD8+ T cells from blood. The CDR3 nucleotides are TGTGCCAGCAGTGGAGCCTTCTATGCTGACCCAACTAATGAAAAACTGTTTTTT. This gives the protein CASSGAFYADPTNEKLFF.